Each of the 25 T cell receptor beta chains below was sequenced from the same sample in a study of cytomegalovirus exposure and HLA in healthy donors. The PCR contained 60 Vbeta and 13 Jbeta primers. This table comes from immunoSEQ multiplex PCR, and its TCRdb copy is limited to in-frame clones, with some not included. The data contain 150,000 to 200,000 clones, less than 90% of them singletons. Sequencing was done on a sample of PBMCs. The receptor set was obtained from a male donor in good health and CMV-seropositive.

The chain uses TRBV5-1 and TRBJ1-1; TRBD1 agrees at 9 bases. The CDR3 consists of 14 residues. V lost 4 bases to trimming and J lost 5 bases; unmatched junction nucleotides: 6. Germline assignment: CDR1 SGHRS and CDR2 YFSETQ. The CDR3 DNA sequence: TGCGCCAGCAGCGTAGGACAGGGGATGACTGAAGCTTTCTTT. It codes for CASSVGQGMTEAFF. The full variable domain, with the rest looked up from reference TRBV5-1 and TRBJ1-1, is KAGVTQTPRYLIKTRGQQVTLSCSPISGHRSVSWYQQTPGQGLQFLFEYFSETQRNKGNFPGRFSGRQFSNSRSEMNVSTLELGDSALYLCASSVGQGMTEAFFGQGTRLTVV.

CDR3 nucleotide sequence: TGTGCCAGCAGTGAAAGGGGTTATTATGGCTACACCTTC. Protein: CASSERGYYGYTF. This rearrangement joins TRBV6-1 to TRBJ1-2; possible D gene TRBD1, 5 bases. The length of the CDR3 is 13 residues. Germline V gene data show CDR1 as MNHNS and CDR2 as SASEGT. V was shortened by 2 bases and J by 5 bases, with 9 bases between the two germline ends.

The chain joins TRBV2 to TRBJ1-1, with D unclear. Trimming removed 10 bases at V and 2 bases at J, with 11 bases between. The CDR3 is 12 residues long. Germline V gene sequence: CDR1 SNHLY, CDR2 FYNNEI. CDR3 coding DNA: TGTGCCACCAGACGGGAAAACACTGAAGCTTTCTTT. Protein: CATRRENTEAFF.

V usage is TRBV7-2 and J usage is TRBJ2-5; D possibly corresponds to TRBD2 (5 bases). The CDR3 length is 15 residues. Germline-derived CDR1 and CDR2 are SGHTA and FQGNSA. The V and J ends lost 5 bases and 2 bases respectively, with 15 bases between them. CDR3 DNA sequence: TGTGCCAGCAGCGCCCGAGTTCAGCGGCAAGAGACCCAGTACTTC. It is translated as CASSARVQRQETQYF. The full variable domain, completed using reference TRBV7-2 and TRBJ2-5, is GAGVSQSPSNKVTEKGKDVELRCDPISGHTALYWYRQSLGQGLEFLIYFQGNSAPDKSGLPSDRFSAERTGGSVSTLTIQRTQQEDSAVYLCASSARVQRQETQYFGPGTRLLVL.

This clone has more than one count but fewer than ten. V usage is TRBV5-6 and J usage is TRBJ2-1; 8 bases are shared with TRBD1. The germline CDR1 and CDR2 sequences are SGHDT and YYEEEE. V lost 4 bases, J lost 2 bases, and 8 bases stayed unmatched. The CDR3 is 16 residues long. The CDR3 loop is CASSSPGQGPYNEQFF. The CDR3 coding sequence is TGTGCCAGCAGCAGCCCTGGACAGGGACCCTACAATGAGCAGTTCTTC.

A remark on this clone: Mismatch with germline at one junction end may stem from a read error. The rearrangement uses TRBV4-1 and TRBJ2-7; TRBD1 matches 9 bases. This CDR3 is 21 amino acids long. Germline V gives CDR1 MGHRA, CDR2 YSYEKL. Written as DNA, the CDR3 is TGCGCCGGCAGCCAAGGGGCCCCCGGGACAGGGTGGCAGCGGGCGGCCTGGGAGCAGTACTTC. It encodes CAGSQGAPGTGWQRAAWEQYF.

This sequence joins TRBV7-8 and TRBJ1-1, with D possibly being TRBD1 (6 bases). The ends were cut back, 3 bases at V and 6 bases at J, with 14 bases in the middle. CDR1 is SGHVS and CDR2 is FQNEAQ in the germline V gene. This CDR3 spans 14 amino acids. CDR3 DNA sequence: TGTGCCAGCAGCTTTGGGGGCGGGTTGGCTGAAGCTTTCTTT. This codes for CASSFGGGLAEAFF.

With respect to this clone: The germline gene is not matched at one end of the junction; a read error may be the cause. This chain joins TRBV7-9 and TRBJ1-4; D is unresolved. This CDR3 region has 14 residues. Germline CDR1 and CDR2: SEHNR and FQNEAQ (reference sequence). Written as DNA, the CDR3 is TGTTCCAGCAGCTTAGCGGGAGGGAATGAAAAACTGTTTTTT. Protein product: CSSSLAGGNEKLFF.

V usage is TRBV7-6 and J usage is TRBJ2-7; possibly TRBD1 for D (6 bases). CDR1 is SGHVS, CDR2 FNYEAQ, per germline. Trimming removed 3 bases at V and 2 bases at J, with 14 bases between. This CDR3 spans 15 amino acids. CDR3 in amino acids: CASSFTNKGAYEQYF. The DNA for the CDR3 is TGTGCCAGCAGCTTTACGAACAAGGGGGCCTACGAGCAGTACTTC. Full variable domain (outside the CDR3, taken from reference TRBV7-6 and TRBJ2-7): GAGVSQSPRYKVTKRGQDVALRCDPISGHVSLYWYRQALGQGPEFLTYFNYEAQQDKSGLPNDRFSAERPEGSISTLTIQRTEQRDSAMYRCASSFTNKGAYEQYFGPGTRLTVT.

In this sample, this clone turned up a few times. The V call is TRBV19, the J call TRBJ2-7; 10 bases line up with TRBD1. CDR3 length: 15 residues. The junction had 2 bases not matched to a gene; V was cut back by 3 bases and J by 0 bases. CDR1 LNHDA and CDR2 SQIVND come from the germline V gene (reference sequence). CDR3 DNA: TGTGCCAGTAGTATGGGACAGGGGCCCTCCTACGAGCAGTACTTC. It encodes CASSMGQGPSYEQYF. Full variable domain (missing parts from reference TRBV19 and TRBJ2-7): DGGITQSPKYLFRKEGQNVTLSCEQNLNHDAMYWYRQDPGQGLRLIYYSQIVNDFQKGDIAEGYSVSREKKESFPLTVTSAQKNPTAFYLCASSMGQGPSYEQYFGPGTRLTVT.

The rearrangement joins TRBV7-2 to TRBJ1-1, with D unclear. The germline CDR1 and CDR2 sequences are SGHTA and FQGNSA. The V end lost 7 bases, the J end lost 0 bases, and 9 bases lay between the germline ends. The CDR3 has 13 amino acids. The CDR3 here is CASKRELNTEAFF. The CDR3 DNA is TGTGCCAGCAAACGGGAGCTGAACACTGAAGCTTTCTTT.

The chain links TRBV29-1 to TRBJ1-1; perhaps TRBD1 as D (5 bases). Looked up from germline, CDR1 is SQVTM and CDR2 is ANQGSEA. The ends were cut back, 2 bases at V and 3 bases at J, with 13 bases in the middle. The CDR3 runs to 14 residues. As DNA, the CDR3 is TGCAGCGTTGAACTGCGGGGGGTGGACACTGAAGCTTTCTTT. Its protein product is CSVELRGVDTEAFF.

The chain is built from TRBV27 and TRBJ1-5; D gene uncertain. Germline V gene data show CDR1 as MNHEY and CDR2 as SMNVEV (reference sequence). This CDR3 comprises 14 residues. V gave up 5 bases and J gave up 4 bases, with 12 bases separating them. CDR3 DNA sequence: TGTGCCAGCAGTCCCGGGGTGGGTAATCAGCCCCAGCATTTT. Translating it yields CASSPGVGNQPQHF.

The genes are TRBV30 and TRBJ2-5; 7 nucleotides agree with TRBD2. V shed 5 bases, J shed 11 bases, and the junction held 17 bases outside the gene matches. Germline values: CDR1 GTSNPN, CDR2 SVGIG (reference sequence). CDR3 size: 14 residues. The CDR3 loop is CAWGRMGGPREQYF. The CDR3 nucleotides read TGTGCCTGGGGACGAATGGGAGGGCCGCGGGAGCAGTACTTC.

This chain joins TRBV30 and TRBJ2-1; 11 nucleotides agree with TRBD2. With 3 bases clipped from V and 9 bases from J, the junction kept 4 bases outside the gene matches. Germline-derived CDR1 and CDR2 are GTSNPN and SVGIG (reference sequence). The CDR3 extends over 13 amino acids. CDR3: CAWRVAGGPEQFF. The CDR3 region has the DNA TGTGCCTGGAGGGTAGCGGGAGGGCCTGAGCAGTTCTTC.

This clone was seen more than once but under ten times. The rearrangement links TRBV6-4 to TRBJ2-3, with 12 bases that match TRBD2. Germline-derived CDR1 and CDR2 are MRHNA and SNTAGT. The trim removed 6 bases at V and 6 bases at J, leaving 10 bases unmatched. CDR3 length: 16 amino acids. This CDR3 reads CASSALAGGPGDTQYF. The CDR3 DNA reads as TGTGCCAGCAGCGCCCTAGCGGGAGGGCCCGGCGATACGCAGTATTTT.

The CDR3 DNA reads as TGTGCCAGCAGCAAAGAGGAGTTAATGAACACTGAAGCTTTCTTT. It encodes CASSKEELMNTEAFF. This chain connects TRBV21-1 to TRBJ1-1. TRBV21-1 is labeled a pseudogene. CDR3 length equals 15 residues.

The genes are TRBV2 and TRBJ2-6, with 8 nucleotides matching TRBD1. The germline gives CDR1 SNHLY, CDR2 FYNNEI. The ends lost 4 bases at V and 2 bases at J; junction bases unmatched: 4. CDR3 length equals 16 residues. The CDR3 DNA reads TGTGCCAGCAGTGGGATGACAGGGGCTGGGGCCAACGTCCTGACTTTC. Its translation is CASSGMTGAGANVLTF.

This clone was seen only a few times. V is TRBV28 and J is TRBJ1-5; D might be TRBD1 (5 bases). CDR3 length: 15 residues. V shed 7 bases and J shed 9 bases, with 22 bases lying between them. From germline, CDR1 is MDHEN and CDR2 SYDVKM. The CDR3 reads CASTDGQDLRLPQHF. CDR3 nucleotides: TGTGCCAGCACCGATGGACAAGACCTCAGACTGCCCCAGCATTTT.

This clone has only one observation. V usage is TRBV19 and J usage is TRBJ1-1; D is undetermined. The ends were cut back, 7 bases at V and 1 base at J, with 16 bases in the middle. CDR1 and CDR2 (germline): LNHDA, SQIVND (reference sequence). CDR3 length equals 15 residues. The CDR3 here is CASNPTAIPNTEAFF. CDR3 nucleotide sequence: TGTGCCAGTAACCCCACCGCGATTCCGAACACTGAAGCTTTCTTT. The entire variable domain, with the rest obtained from reference TRBV19 and TRBJ1-1, is as follows: DGGITQSPKYLFRKEGQNVTLSCEQNLNHDAMYWYRQDPGQGLRLIYYSQIVNDFQKGDIAEGYSVSREKKESFPLTVTSAQKNPTAFYLCASNPTAIPNTEAFFGQGTRLTVV.

This clone was counted a few times. The CDR3, as DNA: TGCGCCAGCAGCTCCGGGACAGGCCTGAACACTGAAGCTTTCTTT. This gives the protein CASSSGTGLNTEAFF. V gene TRBV5-1 combines with J gene TRBJ1-1, with 8 bases aligning to TRBD1. This CDR3 has 15 amino acids. Germline-derived CDR1 and CDR2 are SGHRS and YFSETQ. V lost 3 bases to trimming and J lost 0 bases; unmatched junction nucleotides: 4.

This chain uses TRBV7-8 with TRBJ2-1; TRBD2 agrees at 13 bases. The CDR3 totals 17 residues. Germline trimming cut 2 bases from V and 0 bases from J; bases unmatched to any gene: 1. The germline CDR1 and CDR2 sequences are SGHVS and FQNEAQ. The CDR3 sequence is CASSLTSGRGSYNEQFF. Written as DNA, the CDR3 is TGTGCCAGCAGCTTAACTAGCGGGAGGGGCTCCTACAATGAGCAGTTCTTC.

The CDR3 coding sequence is TGTGCCTCATACGGGAGTCCAGCTGGAAACACCATATATTTT. The encoded protein is CASYGSPAGNTIYF. The V call is TRBV5-8, the J call TRBJ1-3; D uncertain. Between the trimmed V and J ends, which lost 10 bases and 2 bases, there was a span of 16 bases. The CDR3 has 14 residues. Germline V CDR1 and CDR2: SGHTS, YDEGEE.

V usage is TRBV27 and J usage is TRBJ2-3, with 8 bases matching TRBD2. Per germline, CDR1 MNHEY and CDR2 SMNVEV (reference sequence). J was trimmed by 5 bases and V by 4 bases; bases with no gene match: 8. CDR3 length equals 15 residues. The CDR3 DNA reads TGTGCCAGCAGTTCCACTAGCGGTACTGGAGATACGCAGTATTTT. Translating gives CASSSTSGTGDTQYF.

The chain carries TRBV6-6 and TRBJ2-1; weak D call: TRBD2 (6 bases). The CDR3 covers 15 residues. V lost 2 bases and J lost 8, with 16 bases in between. Germline V CDR1 and CDR2: MNHNY, SVGAGI (reference sequence). The CDR3 nucleotides are TGTGCCAGCAGTTACCCGCCCGGGGGAGGCCATGAGCAGTTCTTC. It specifies CASSYPPGGGHEQFF.